This is a list of T cell receptor beta chains from one sample in a study of blood T cell repertoires in COVID-19. The data were produced by immunoSEQ multiplex PCR, yet TCRdb's version contains in-frame clones alone and is incomplete. The sample yields tens of thousands of clones, more than 80% seen once. Sequencing used peripheral blood. The receptors originated from a woman at least 80 years old with active COVID-19. Each CDR3 is given with its conserved first and last residue. A D gene is named only where the DNA matches it firmly. Only part of the rows carry a size: once, few, many, or a class if the clone is expanded.

TRBV28	TRBJ2-1	.	.	TGTGCCAGCAGCCCCCTTGTGTGGGACTTTTACAATGAGCAGTTCTTC	CASSPLVWDFYNEQFF
TRBV5-1	TRBJ2-7	.	TRBD2	TGCGCCATCCCAGGGACTAGCGGGTCCTACGAGCAGTACTTC	CAIPGTSGSYEQYF
TRBV5-1	TRBJ2-1	.	TRBD2	TGCGCCAGCAGCTGGGGGGTGGTGGCGGGAGCCTACAATGAGCAGTTCTTC	CASSWGVVAGAYNEQFF
TRBV4-2	TRBJ2-1	.	.	TGTGCCAGCAGCCAAGTGGGGGGGGCCTCCTACAATGAGCAGTTCTTC	CASSQVGGASYNEQFF
TRBV7-9	TRBJ1-2	few	TRBD1	TGTGCCAGCAGCCCCCTCACAGGGGGTAGCGGCTACACCTTC	CASSPLTGGSGYTF
TRBV10-1	TRBJ2-5	.	TRBD2	TGCGCCACCTTGGGGACTAGCGGGCAAGAGACCCAGTACTTC	CATLGTSGQETQYF
TRBV5-5	TRBJ2-1	.	.	TGTGCCAGCAGCTCGTACAATGAGCAGTTCTTC	CASSSYNEQFF
TRBV5-6	TRBJ2-3	.	.	TGTGCCAGCAGCTTGAACGGGCCCACGGGGACAGATACGCAGTATTTT	CASSLNGPTGTDTQYF
TRBV7-2	TRBJ1-1	.	TRBD1	TGTGCCAGCAGCTTAGGACAGGGTGACACTGAAGCTTTCTTT	CASSLGQGDTEAFF
TRBV15	TRBJ2-3	.	.	TGTGCCACCAGCAGGGGGCGGACACGTAGCACAGATACGCAGTATTTT	CATSRGRTRSTDTQYF
TRBV7-9	TRBJ2-3	.	TRBD1	TGTGCCAGCACTCAGACAGGGAGCACAGATACGCAGTATTTT	CASTQTGSTDTQYF
TRBV28	TRBJ2-5	once	.	TGTGCCAGCAGTTCCTCGGGACAAGCAGGAGAGACCCAGTACTTC	CASSSSGQAGETQYF
TRBV7-2	TRBJ1-2	.	.	TGTGCCAGCAGCTTAGGCGGGGAGGTCTATGGCTACACCTTC	CASSLGGEVYGYTF
TRBV7-9	TRBJ1-1	.	.	TGTGCCAGCACCGCTTATGACCAACAGGGTAACACTGAAGCTTTCTTT	CASTAYDQQGNTEAFF
TRBV25-1	TRBJ2-3	.	TRBD2	TGTGCCAGCCAAGCCCCGGGGGGAGATACGCAGTATTTT	CASQAPGGDTQYF
TRBV18	TRBJ2-3	.	TRBD2	TGTGCCAGCTCACCACCCCAAAGCGGGGCAGATACGCAGTATTTT	CASSPPQSGADTQYF
TRBV5-1	TRBJ1-2	.	.	TGCGCCAGCAGCCTAACGGCGGGACGGGATAACTATGGCTACACCTTC	CASSLTAGRDNYGYTF
TRBV28	TRBJ1-5	.	TRBD1	TGTGCCAGCAGGTCCGGACAGGGTGGAAGGCGGCCCCAGCATTTT	CASRSGQGGRRPQHF
TRBV28	TRBJ2-1	.	.	TGTGCCAGCAGTTCCCCCATGGCCCCTCGCAATGAGCAGTTCTTC	CASSSPMAPRNEQFF
TRBV4-1	TRBJ1-5	.	.	TGCGCCAGCAGCCAAGATTGGCCCCAATTAACTCAGCCCCAGCATTTT	CASSQDWPQLTQPQHF
TRBV20-1	TRBJ2-7	once	TRBD2	TGCAGTGCTAGTGGGAGGGAGGGGTACGAGCAGTACTTC	CSASGREGYEQYF